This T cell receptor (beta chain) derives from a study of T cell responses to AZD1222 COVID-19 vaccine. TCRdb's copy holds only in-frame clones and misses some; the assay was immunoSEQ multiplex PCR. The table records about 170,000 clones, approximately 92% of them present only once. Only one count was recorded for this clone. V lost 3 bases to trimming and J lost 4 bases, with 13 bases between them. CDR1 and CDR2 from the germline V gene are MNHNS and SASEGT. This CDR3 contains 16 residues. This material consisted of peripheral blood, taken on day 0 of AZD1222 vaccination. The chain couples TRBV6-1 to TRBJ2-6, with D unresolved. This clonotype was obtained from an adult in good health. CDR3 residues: CASSDWQYRGANVLTF. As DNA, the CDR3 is TGTGCCAGCAGTGACTGGCAGTACCGGGGGGCCAACGTCCTGACTTTC.